One T cell receptor beta chain is described in this entry. No antigen is known for it. The CDR3 loop spans 16 amino acids. Germline-derived CDR1 and CDR2 are PRHDT and FYEKMQ (reference sequence). The V and J ends lost 4 bases and 0 bases respectively, with 15 bases between them. The data originate from a study of beta chain features in type 1 diabetes. As for the study in general: In all, some 100,000,000 sorted cells from all samples were analyzed. Points from the study as a whole: Type 1 diabetes patients had moderately but significantly shorter TCRB CDR3s in all four CD4+ subsets. Cells with high TCR expression could be over-represented by cDNA sequencing. More deletions and fewer insertions at VDJ junctions were found in patients with type 1 diabetes.

Every bit of the isolated RNA underwent reverse transcription, so sequencing read expressed TCRB transcripts. Profiled with immunoSEQ multiplex PCR; TCRdb holds only in-frame clones, not every one. The data contain about 650,000 clones, roughly an eighth of them singletons. Specimen: naive CD4+ T cells from blood. This clonotype was obtained from a young man with type 1 diabetes. This sequence joins TRBV13 and TRBJ1-1, with D tentatively TRBD1 (6 bases). CDR3: CASSSFLTGVNTEAFF. Here the CDR3 DNA reads TGTGCCAGCAGCTCGTTCTTGACAGGAGTGAACACTGAAGCTTTCTTT.